These 14 T cell receptor beta chains share one sample of origin, sequenced in a study of CD8+ T cells in alopecia areata. Treatment defined: oral pan-JAK inhibitor, 5-10 mg twice daily. TCR sequencing used cDNA made by reverse transcription of extracted RNA. Clones were read by immunoSEQ multiplex PCR, and TCRdb kept only the in-frame ones, dropping some. The sample consists of 110,000 or so clones, less than 70% of them appearing once. Specimen: CD4+ T cells sorted from blood, collected at week 24, from a patient treated with tofacitinib. The receptors originated from a human donor with alopecia areata.

The rearrangement uses TRBV6-5 and TRBJ2-1; a weak D match, TRBD2 (7 bases). Looked up from germline, CDR1 is MNHEY and CDR2 is SVGAGI. The length of the CDR3 is 15 residues. V lost 8 bases, J lost 8 bases, and 22 bases lay in between. In DNA, the CDR3 is TGTGCCAGCCAGACGAGGGGAGGGGGGAGTGATGAGCAGTTCTTC. Residues: CASQTRGGGSDEQFF.

The CDR3 coding sequence is TGCGCCAGCAGCCAAGTTCGGGGAACAGATACGCAGTATTTT. Translated: CASSQVRGTDTQYF. This chain joins TRBV4-1 and TRBJ2-3; possible D gene TRBD2, 5 bases. Looked up from germline, CDR1 is MGHRA and CDR2 is YSYEKL. The ends were cut back, 1 base at V and 3 bases at J, with 8 bases in the middle. This CDR3 is built from 14 residues.

J is TRBJ1-1 and V is TRBV29-1; TRBD1 might be the D (5 bases). The CDR3 is made up of 11 amino acids. Germline V CDR1 and CDR2: SQVTM, ANQGSEA. The ends were cut back, 7 bases at V and 1 base at J, with 7 bases in the middle. CDR3 in amino acids: CSAQGNTEAFF. The CDR3 DNA reads TGCAGCGCTCAGGGGAACACTGAAGCTTTCTTT.

This clone was observed a few times. This chain connects TRBV7-2 to TRBJ2-1, with unresolved D. Trimming removed 5 bases from V and 6 bases from J, with 8 bases in between. This CDR3 is 12 amino acids long. Germline-derived CDR1 and CDR2 are SGHTA and FQGNSA. DNA of the CDR3: TGTGCCAGCAGCCGCCTCGTCAATGAGCAGTTCTTC. Its translation: CASSRLVNEQFF. Full variable domain (rest looked up from reference TRBV7-2 and TRBJ2-1): GAGVSQSPSNKVTEKGKDVELRCDPISGHTALYWYRQSLGQGLEFLIYFQGNSAPDKSGLPSDRFSAERTGGSVSTLTIQRTQQEDSAVYLCASSRLVNEQFFGPGTRLTVL.

This chain uses TRBV10-3 with TRBJ2-6; TRBD1 agrees at 7 bases. This CDR3 is 17 amino acids long. The V gene's germline CDR1 is ENHRY and CDR2 SYGVKD. The junction had 5 bases not matched to a gene; V was cut back by 3 bases and J by 0 bases. The CDR3 here is CAISDYYRGSGANVLTF. The CDR3 DNA reads TGTGCCATCAGTGATTACTACAGGGGCTCTGGGGCCAACGTCCTGACTTTC.

The chain uses TRBV6-5 and TRBJ1-2, with 7 bases aligning to TRBD1. The V and J ends lost 8 bases and 2 bases, in that order; junction bases with no gene match: 11. The CDR3 consists of 15 residues. Germline CDR1 is MNHEY and CDR2 is SVGAGI. CDR3 protein: CASSRKGGVNYGYTF. The CDR3 coding sequence is TGTGCCAGCTCGCGGAAAGGGGGCGTAAACTATGGCTACACCTTC.

The rearrangement joins TRBV2 to TRBJ1-5; 9 nucleotides line up with TRBD1. Germline assignment: CDR1 SNHLY and CDR2 FYNNEI. The CDR3 loop spans 13 amino acids. The V segment lost 8 bases and the J segment 7 bases; nucleotides outside the gene matches: 6. The CDR3, as DNA: TGTGCCAGCGAACAGGGGGCGCGGCAGCCCCAGCATTTT. Amino acid sequence: CASEQGARQPQHF.

The chain has TRBV30 and TRBJ2-3, with 7 bases matching TRBD1. Losses at the gene ends were 1 base for V and 1 base for J; bases not matched to a gene: 5. CDR3 length: 15 residues. Germline V gene data show CDR1 as GTSNPN and CDR2 as SVGIG (reference sequence). CDR3 nucleotides: TGTGCCTGGAGTGGTACAGGGGACGGCACAGATACGCAGTATTTT. Encoded protein: CAWSGTGDGTDTQYF.

In its sample, this clone was seen once. The chain carries TRBV7-9 and TRBJ2-3; 8 positions agree with TRBD1. CDR3 length equals 16 residues. From germline, CDR1 is SEHNR and CDR2 FQNEAQ (reference sequence). V was pared by 5 bases and J by 1 base, with 8 bases of the junction left unmatched. The DNA of the CDR3 is TGTGCCAGCAGCGATAACAGGGGGTCCCGCACAGATACGCAGTATTTT. The encoded protein is CASSDNRGSRTDTQYF.

V is TRBV7-9 and J is TRBJ1-4; D gene ambiguous. Germline V gene data show CDR1 as SEHNR and CDR2 as FQNEAQ (reference sequence). The CDR3 is made up of 15 amino acids. The ends were cut back, 2 bases at V and 4 bases at J, with 11 bases in the middle. In DNA, the CDR3 is TGTGCCAGCAGCTTATTAGGCCTCCATAATGAAAAACTGTTTTTT. Translated, it gives CASSLLGLHNEKLFF.

This chain connects TRBV19 to TRBJ1-6; D uncertain. The ends were cut back, 3 bases at V and 9 bases at J, with 12 bases in the middle. This CDR3 has 14 residues. CDR1 is LNHDA, CDR2 SQIVND, per germline (reference sequence). CDR3 bases: TGTGCCAGTAGTATTGCAGTGTCCGGTTCACCCCTCCACTTT. Its protein product is CASSIAVSGSPLHF.

This clone was observed a few times. This sequence joins TRBV4-3 and TRBJ2-3; D might be TRBD2 (6 bases). The CDR3 covers 17 residues. Germline V lookup: CDR1 LGHNA, CDR2 YSLEER. V dropped 1 base and J dropped 5 bases, with 19 bases sitting between them. The CDR3 coding sequence is TGCGCCAGCAGCCAAGCCACCCGTAGCGGTGGAGGAGATACGCAGTATTTT. Its protein product is CASSQATRSGGGDTQYF.

This sequence joins TRBV6-5 and TRBJ1-6, with unresolved D. This CDR3 is built from 15 residues. The ends were cut back, 5 bases at V and 11 bases at J, with 19 bases in the middle. Germline V gives CDR1 MNHEY, CDR2 SVGAGI. The CDR3 loop reads CASSPPEGHQPPLHF. The CDR3 region has the DNA TGTGCCAGCAGTCCCCCGGAGGGTCACCAGCCACCCCTCCACTTT.

V and J are TRBV7-9 and TRBJ1-4, with D possibly being TRBD1 (5 bases). The V and J ends lost 5 bases and 2 bases respectively, with 9 bases between them. Germline assignment: CDR1 SEHNR and CDR2 FQNEAQ (reference sequence). The CDR3 extends over 14 amino acids. The CDR3 coding sequence is TGTGCCAGCAGCCCAGGGTGGACTAATGAAAAACTGTTTTTT. Translating it yields CASSPGWTNEKLFF.